This T cell receptor (beta chain) was identified during a study of blood T cell repertoires in COVID-19 (dated by TCRdb to the early 2020s). Regarding the study in general: Samples covering the acute and convalescent phases of COVID-19 were provided by collaborators in the United States, Italy and Spain. The dataset comprised deeply sampled blood TCRbeta repertoires from subjects exposed to, actively infected with, or recovered from COVID-19. A freely available public database, intended as a resource for researchers studying the immune response to SARS-CoV-2, is where the repertoires were released. The material from the prospective study consisted of cDNA or gDNA derived from T cells, B-cell-depleted T cells, or PBMCs. Samples came from the ongoing ImmuneRACE study (first 160 participants) plus 1,254 subjects from 6 global collaborators. Where available, HLA class I and class II types were taken from metadata supplied by the sample provider and were not determined by assay-based typing. Sample metadata almost always included a de-identified subject ID, COVID-19 status, age in years and sex. Results and caveats for the whole study, not just this receptor: How much clinical and demographic metadata was included differed by source and by participant, and the metadata was provided uncurated.

Regarding this clone: The antigen it binds to is not known. Base qualities are not at hand, and no much larger clone is one base apart.

Whole blood was collected in K2EDTA tubes by collaborating institutions according to the institutions' own protocols. For TCRbeta analysis, collaborators shipped samples as frozen whole blood, isolated PBMCs, or DNA extracted from either of those sample types. Including cysteine and phenylalanine, the CDR3 has 15 amino acids. CDR3 DNA is the only sequence kept; it has 45 bases, read in frame from the first base. Trimming at the junction amounts to 7 bases on V and 2 bases on J, and the germline ends lie 14 bases apart. In the germline V gene, CDR1 corresponds to SGHVS and CDR2 to FQNEAQ. TCRbeta CDR3 regions were amplified from genomic DNA by means of the immunoSEQ Assay, a bias-controlled multiplex PCR. The published analysis was carried out like this. Nucleated cell counts per sample were estimated from amplification of reference gene primers within the assay. To quantify the absolute abundance of each unique TCRbeta CDR3 rearrangement, sequence reads were collapsed and filtered. Productive Simpson clonality was computed per sample as the square root of Simpson's diversity index over productive rearrangements. Drawn from immuneACCESS, this table holds only the in-frame rearrangements with V and J called that TCRdb kept. Clones are partly lost; checked studies trace under half to an unresolved V gene and leave the rest unexplained. The V and J calls and clone size were taken over from that table, and D and trimming were inferred from the DNA. A total of under 200,000 clones appear in this sample, roughly 89% of them only once. The ten top clones hold approximately 3.3% of the sample.

This receptor was taken from a man aged 18 to 30 with active or convalescent COVID-19. What was sequenced was peripheral blood. The chain uses TRBV7-8 and TRBJ2-2; TRBD2 might be the D gene, on 5 matching bases. The CDR3 region: CASTGSSSNTGELFF. The DNA sequence is as follows: TGTGCCAGCACGGGTTCTAGCTCAAACACCGGGGAGCTGTTTTTT.